Each of the 24 T cell receptor beta chains below was sequenced from the same sample in a study of identical twins. Each CDR3 protein is one row after TCRdb ran MiXCR on the 5' RACE reads. The data contain a few hundred thousand distinct CDR3 sequences, just under 10% of them singletons. The same data also went into a second study, on yellow fever vaccine responses in identical twins.

Sequenced: PBMCs. The receptors shown here come from a woman between 18 and 30 years old in good health.

This clonotype appeared a few times. The chain recombines TRBV4-3 with TRBJ2-2; no firm D call. V was cut by 0 bases and J by 7 bases, with 15 bases left in between. Germline V CDR1 and CDR2: LGHNA, YSLEER. This CDR3 spans 16 amino acids. The CDR3, as DNA: TGCGCCAGCAGCCAAGAATCAGGAGTGGGTGACGGGGAGCTGTTTTTT. It translates to CASSQESGVGDGELFF.

The rearrangement links TRBV25-1 to TRBJ2-1; 13 bases agree with TRBD2. The CDR3 is 16 residues long. The germline V gene encodes CDR1 MGHDK and CDR2 SYGVNS. V lost 5 bases, J lost 8 bases, and 9 bases stayed unmatched. CDR3 in amino acids: CASSKRWTSGSHEQFF. CDR3 in DNA: TGTGCCAGCAGTAAACGATGGACTAGCGGGAGCCATGAGCAGTTCTTC.

This clonotype was seen repeatedly, ten times or more. V and J are TRBV12-3 or TRBV12-4 and TRBJ2-2, with TRBD2 matching 11 bases. This CDR3 is 16 amino acids long. J was trimmed by 7 bases and V by 2 bases; bases with no gene match: 6. The CDR3: CASSLTSGRNGGELFF. CDR3 sequence (DNA): TGTGCCAGCAGTTTAACTAGCGGGAGAAATGGCGGGGAGCTGTTTTTT.

This clonotype was observed at least ten times. The V call is TRBV6-2 or TRBV6-3, the J call TRBJ2-1, with D perhaps TRBD2 (5 bases). Germline CDR1 reads MNHEY; CDR2 reads SVGEGT. The CDR3 is made up of 13 amino acids. V lost 7 bases and J 1 base, leaving 8 bases between the germline ends. CDR3 DNA: TGTGCCAGCAACGAGGGTTCCTACAATGAGCAGTTCTTC. This codes for CASNEGSYNEQFF.

In this sample, this clonotype turned up a few times. The chain joins TRBV29-1 to TRBJ2-1, with TRBD1 identical over 9 bases. The CDR3 contains 16 residues. Germline CDR1 and CDR2: SQVTM and ANQGSEA. V dropped 6 bases and J dropped 4; count of bases not matched to a gene: 13. CDR3 nucleotide sequence: TGCAGCGTCCAGTGGACAGGGGCGGTGGTTTACAATGAGCAGTTCTTC. Its translation is CSVQWTGAVVYNEQFF.

This clonotype turned up a few times. J is TRBJ2-7 and V is TRBV5-5, with D uncertain. This CDR3 has 14 amino acids. V shed 1 base and J shed 6 bases, with 14 bases lying between them. Germline-derived CDR1 and CDR2 are SGHKS and YYEKEE (reference sequence). The CDR3 nucleotides are TGTGCCAGCAGCTTGTCGATAGGCCCAGGCGAGCAGTACTTC. As protein: CASSLSIGPGEQYF. The variable domain in full, completed from reference TRBV5-5 and TRBJ2-7, reads DAGVTQSPTHLIKTRGQQVTLRCSPISGHKSVSWYQQVLGQGPQFIFQYYEKEERGRGNFPDRFSARQFPNYSSELNVNALLLGDSALYLCASSLSIGPGEQYFGPGTRLTVT.

This clonotype was observed at least ten times. The J gene is TRBJ2-5, the V gene TRBV12-3 or TRBV12-4, with TRBD1 matching 8 bases. The CDR3 length is 13 residues. V lost 5 bases and J lost 4; bases outside the gene matches: 3. CDR3 sequence: CASSTTGVETQYF. DNA of the CDR3: TGTGCCAGCAGTACGACAGGGGTAGAGACCCAGTACTTC.

V is TRBV5-8 and J is TRBJ2-1, with D unclear. The germline V and J ends were trimmed by 1 base and 13 bases, with 9 bases remaining between them. Germline CDR1 reads SGHTS; CDR2 reads YDEGEE. The CDR3 covers 11 residues. The CDR3 bases are TGTGCCAGCAGCTTGAATGTTGGACAGTTCTTC. Protein: CASSLNVGQFF.

Ten or more counts support this clonotype. V and J are TRBV5-1 and TRBJ2-2, with D perhaps matching TRBD1 or TRBD2 (6 bases each). V gave up 3 bases and J gave up 5 bases, with 8 bases separating them. Germline loops: CDR1 SGHRS, CDR2 YFSETQ. The CDR3 has 13 residues. CDR3 amino acids: CASSSGATGELFF. The CDR3 DNA is TGCGCCAGCAGCTCGGGGGCGACCGGGGAGCTGTTTTTT. The full variable domain, rest sourced from reference TRBV5-1 and TRBJ2-2, is KAGVTQTPRYLIKTRGQQVTLSCSPISGHRSVSWYQQTPGQGLQFLFEYFSETQRNKGNFPGRFSGRQFSNSRSEMNVSTLELGDSALYLCASSSGATGELFFGEGSRLTVL.

The CDR3 DNA reads as TGCGCCAGCAGAGACTTCGGGACACCTTACAATGAGCAGTTCTTC. Translated: CASRDFGTPYNEQFF. The gene calls are TRBV5-1 and TRBJ2-1; tentatively, D is TRBD1 (6 bases). Germline-derived CDR1 and CDR2 are SGHRS and YFSETQ. CDR3 length: 15 amino acids. The germline V and J ends were trimmed by 5 bases and 4 bases, with 16 bases remaining between them.

In its sample, this clonotype was seen many times. This rearrangement joins TRBV29-1 to TRBJ2-3; perhaps TRBD2 as D (6 bases). Looked up from germline, CDR1 is SQVTM and CDR2 is ANQGSEA. Trimming removed 3 bases at V and 2 bases at J, with 12 bases between. The CDR3 sequence is 14 residues long. The CDR3 spells CSVDKEGHTDTQYF. The CDR3 DNA sequence: TGCAGCGTTGATAAGGAGGGGCACACAGATACGCAGTATTTT.

The sample holds many counts of this clonotype. The chain links TRBV20-1 to TRBJ1-1; D ambiguous. Trimming shortened V by 6 bases and J by 1 base, and 9 bases separated the two germline ends. Germline CDR1 and CDR2: DFQATT and SNEGSKA (reference sequence). This CDR3 comprises 12 residues. The CDR3 loop is CSAAEENTEAFF. DNA for the CDR3: TGCAGTGCCGCTGAAGAGAACACTGAAGCTTTCTTT.

In its sample, this clonotype was seen many times. This chain links TRBV7-2 with TRBJ2-1, with 7 bases lining up with TRBD1. The CDR3 covers 15 residues. V lost 5 bases, J lost 5 bases, and 9 bases stayed unmatched. Germline CDR1 SGHTA, CDR2 FQGNSA. CDR3 sequence reads: CASSVRDRRNNEQFF. The CDR3 bases are TGTGCCAGCAGCGTCCGGGACAGACGTAACAATGAGCAGTTCTTC.

This CDR3 reads CASSPSGGIQETQYF. In nucleotides, the CDR3 is TGTGCCAGCAGTCCTAGCGGGGGGATACAAGAGACCCAGTACTTC. The rearrangement links TRBV6-1 to TRBJ2-5, with TRBD2 identical over 11 bases. The length of the CDR3 is 15 residues. V shed 5 bases, J shed 2 bases, and the junction held 4 bases outside the gene matches. Germline V CDR1 and CDR2: MNHNS, SASEGT.

This clonotype was picked up many times. The rearrangement uses TRBV27 and TRBJ2-7, with D tentatively TRBD2 (5 bases). Trimming took 6 bases from V and 1 from J, leaving 10 bases between them. The germline CDR1 and CDR2 sequences are MNHEY and SMNVEV (reference sequence). The CDR3 spans 13 residues. In DNA, the CDR3 is TGTGCCAGCAGCCCCGGGATATCCTACGAGCAGTACTTC. This gives the protein CASSPGISYEQYF.

This clonotype was recorded a few times. The rearrangement links TRBV28 to TRBJ2-5, with TRBD1 identical over 11 bases. After removal of 6 bases from V and 0 bases from J, the junction contained 3 bases not matched to a gene. The CDR3 runs to 15 residues. The germline V gene has CDR1 MDHEN and CDR2 SYDVKM. The chain's CDR3 is CASRGTGGYQETQYF. The DNA for the CDR3 is TGTGCCAGCAGGGGGACAGGGGGTTACCAAGAGACCCAGTACTTC.

This clonotype was counted only a few times. CDR3 residues: CSVATGGGELFF. The CDR3 DNA reads TGCAGCGTTGCTACAGGGGGCGGGGAGCTGTTTTTT. V usage is TRBV29-1 and J usage is TRBJ2-2, with 8 bases lining up with TRBD1. The ends lost 4 bases at V and 7 bases at J; junction bases unmatched: 2. CDR3 length: 12 residues. Germline V lookup: CDR1 SQVTM, CDR2 ANQGSEA.

This chain connects TRBV5-1 to TRBJ2-3, with TRBD2 identical over 8 bases. Trimming at V came to 4 bases and at J to 0 bases, leaving 7 bases not matched to a gene. CDR3 length: 16 residues. Per the germline V gene, CDR1 is SGHRS and CDR2 is YFSETQ. The CDR3 DNA sequence: TGCGCCAGCAGCCCCAGTCCGGGGGGGAGCACAGATACGCAGTATTTT. Amino acids: CASSPSPGGSTDTQYF.

J is TRBJ2-5 and V is TRBV5-1; 14 bases fit TRBD2. CDR1 SGHRS and CDR2 YFSETQ come from the germline V gene. The J segment lost 5 bases and the V segment lost 5 bases, leaving 14 bases of the junction unmatched. The CDR3 extends over 18 amino acids. CDR3 DNA sequence: TGCGCCAGCAGTTCCAAGAGACTAGCGGGAGGGCCAGGGGAGACCCAGTACTTC. Translation: CASSSKRLAGGPGETQYF.

This clonotype was counted ten times or more. J is TRBJ2-6 and V is TRBV6-2 or TRBV6-3; D ambiguous. The V end was cut by 8 bases, the J end by 0 bases, with 5 bases between. This CDR3 contains 13 residues. Germline-derived CDR1 and CDR2 are MNHEY and SVGEGT. The CDR3 loop reads CASEISGANVLTF. Written as DNA, the CDR3 is TGTGCCAGCGAGATCTCTGGGGCCAACGTCCTGACTTTC.

This clonotype occurred a few times. The rearrangement links TRBV28 to TRBJ2-1, with no clear D. The CDR3 sequence is 16 residues long. V was trimmed by 5 bases and J by 0 bases, leaving 14 bases between them. The germline V gene has CDR1 MDHEN and CDR2 SYDVKM. The CDR3 loop reads CASSPPRQSSYNEQFF. The CDR3, as DNA: TGTGCCAGCAGTCCCCCCCGGCAGAGCTCCTACAATGAGCAGTTCTTC.

The J gene is TRBJ1-2, the V gene TRBV5-6; the match to TRBD1 covers 11 bases. V gave up 0 bases and J gave up 5 bases; unmatched junction bases: 3. The V gene's germline CDR1 is SGHDT and CDR2 YYEEEE. The CDR3 has 15 amino acids. CDR3 DNA sequence: TGTGCCAGCAGCTTGGGGACAGGGGGCGTTTATGGCTACACCTTC. Translating it yields CASSLGTGGVYGYTF.

This clonotype has a count of ten or more. The chain uses TRBV29-1 and TRBJ1-1; no firm D call. Looked up from germline, CDR1 is SQVTM and CDR2 is ANQGSEA. The CDR3 is 12 amino acids. V was trimmed by 4 bases and J by 2 bases, leaving 8 bases between them. CDR3 DNA: TGCAGCGTTGGGCAAGTAAACACTGAAGCTTTCTTT. Translating gives CSVGQVNTEAFF.

This clonotype was seen many times. The CDR3 sequence: CASSLPDRAETEAFF. CDR3 nucleotides: TGCGCCAGCAGCTTGCCCGACAGGGCGGAGACTGAAGCTTTCTTT. The chain couples TRBV5-1 to TRBJ1-1; 7 nucleotides agree with TRBD1. Germline lookup yields CDR1 SGHRS and CDR2 YFSETQ. CDR3 length: 15 residues. Germline trimming cut 1 base from V and 5 bases from J; bases unmatched to any gene: 8.